Presented here are 19 T cell receptor beta chains from one specimen sequenced in a study of blood T cell repertoires in COVID-19. Measured with immunoSEQ multiplex PCR; TCRdb has only the in-frame clones, and not every one. This table has around 350,000 clones, around 90% appearing once. The sample consisted of peripheral blood. Receptor source: a human donor in a cohort sampled during active COVID-19.

This clone appeared once. This chain links TRBV11-1 with TRBJ2-1, with a tentative D call TRBD1 (6 bases). Trimming took 4 bases from V and 7 from J, leaving 11 bases between them. The CDR3 spans 13 residues. Germline loops: CDR1 SGHAT, CDR2 FQDESV (reference sequence). This CDR3 reads CASSSLGGNEQFF. DNA of the CDR3: TGTGCCAGCAGCTCCCTAGGGGGAAATGAGCAGTTCTTC.

V usage is TRBV30 and J usage is TRBJ2-1; 8 bases line up with TRBD2. V gave up 4 bases and J gave up 1 base; unmatched junction bases: 6. There are 15 residues in the CDR3. Germline V CDR1 and CDR2: GTSNPN, SVGIG (reference sequence). CDR3 region: CAWTSGRGSYNEQFF. The CDR3, as DNA: TGTGCCTGGACCAGCGGGAGAGGGTCCTACAATGAGCAGTTCTTC.

This chain's CDR3 is CASSGGPLRGYTF. The CDR3, as DNA: TGTGCCAGCAGCGGGGGCCCTCTCCGTGGCTACACCTTC. This chain joins TRBV9 and TRBJ1-2; D may be TRBD1 (5 bases). This CDR3 has 13 residues. Deletions cut 3 bases from V and 7 bases from J, with 13 bases between. Per the germline V gene, CDR1 is SGDLS and CDR2 is YYNGEE.

The genes are TRBV7-2 and TRBJ1-6, with a weak D call TRBD1 (6 bases). V shed 5 bases and J shed 7 bases, with 15 bases lying between them. From germline, CDR1 is SGHTA and CDR2 FQGNSA. CDR3 size: 15 residues. In DNA, the CDR3 is TGTGCCAGCAGCCCTAATACAGGGTACAATTCACCCCTCCACTTT. Translation: CASSPNTGYNSPLHF.

The J gene is TRBJ1-1, the V gene TRBV6-5; possibly TRBD1 for D (6 bases). Germline-derived CDR1 and CDR2 are MNHEY and SVGAGI. This CDR3 has 13 amino acids. Trimming took 6 bases from V and 7 from J, leaving 15 bases between them. The CDR3 sequence: CASSAGEVSEAFF. CDR3 in DNA: TGTGCCAGCAGCGCAGGGGAAGTGAGTGAAGCTTTCTTT.

The CDR3 loop is CASSPGQGTTDTQYF. CDR3 sequence (DNA): TGTGCCAGCAGTCCCGGACAGGGGACCACAGATACGCAGTATTTT. The rearrangement uses TRBV11-3 and TRBJ2-3; TRBD1 aligns across 9 bases. CDR3 size: 15 residues. J lost 2 bases, V lost 6 bases, and 6 bases had no gene match. CDR1 SGHNT and CDR2 YENEEA come from the germline V gene.

This clone occurred once. This rearrangement joins TRBV4-2 to TRBJ1-5; 10 bases line up with TRBD1. With V trimmed by 4 bases and J by 9 bases, 9 bases remained unmatched. The CDR3 consists of 15 residues. Germline values: CDR1 LGHNA, CDR2 YNFKEQ. The CDR3 nucleotides are TGTGCCAGCAGCCCTTCAGGGACAGGGGCCAGGCCCCAGCATTTT. It codes for CASSPSGTGARPQHF.

The chain couples TRBV9 to TRBJ2-1; possible D gene TRBD2, 7 bases. The V end was cut by 3 bases, the J end by 8 bases, with 24 bases between. The CDR3 extends over 17 amino acids. Germline V lookup: CDR1 SGDLS, CDR2 YYNGEE. This CDR3 reads CASSGAHWGGGIDEQFF. The CDR3 DNA reads TGTGCCAGCAGCGGAGCACACTGGGGGGGCGGCATCGATGAGCAGTTCTTC.

This chain's CDR3 is CSVGLASGSYQETQYF. The CDR3 DNA reads TGCAGCGTTGGTTTGGCTAGCGGGTCGTACCAAGAGACCCAGTACTTC. The rearrangement uses TRBV29-1 and TRBJ2-5, with 8 bases aligning to TRBD2. V lost 4 bases, J lost 0 bases, and 10 bases stayed unmatched. The germline gives CDR1 SQVTM, CDR2 ANQGSEA. This CDR3 is 16 amino acids long.

The CDR3 bases are TGTGCCAGCAGTTCCCGAAGCCAGGCCAACGAAAAACTGTTTTTT. Translating it yields CASSSRSQANEKLFF. V and J are TRBV27 and TRBJ1-4; D is unresolved. Germline V gene sequence: CDR1 MNHEY, CDR2 SMNVEV (reference sequence). V dropped 4 bases and J dropped 8 bases, with 17 bases sitting between them. This CDR3 comprises 15 residues.

This clone was detected once. The chain couples TRBV5-4 to TRBJ1-2; D not certain. V dropped 1 base and J dropped 5 bases, with 18 bases sitting between them. Per the germline V gene, CDR1 is SGHNT and CDR2 is YYREEE (reference sequence). This CDR3 spans 16 amino acids. The CDR3 DNA sequence: TGTGCCAGCAGCTTGCTCAGCGCCGGCGCTGCTTATGGCTACACCTTC. Its translation is CASSLLSAGAAYGYTF. Complete variable domain (other parts from reference TRBV5-4 and TRBJ1-2): ETGVTQSPTHLIKTRGQQVTLRCSSQSGHNTVSWYQQALGQGPQFIFQYYREEENGRGNFPPRFSGLQFPNYSSELNVNALELDDSALYLCASSLLSAGAAYGYTFGSGTRLTVV.

This chain connects TRBV7-7 to TRBJ2-7; 10 nucleotides line up with TRBD2. The V segment lost 1 base and the J segment 0 bases; nucleotides outside the gene matches: 6. CDR3 size: 17 residues. The germline V gene has CDR1 SSHAT and CDR2 FNYEAQ (reference sequence). CDR3: CASSLGLSGRASYEQYF. The DNA for the CDR3 is TGTGCCAGCAGCTTAGGGCTGAGCGGGAGGGCCTCCTACGAGCAGTACTTC.

CDR3 protein: CASSHRVGTGELFF. The CDR3 bases are TGTGCCAGCAGCCACAGGGTTGGAACCGGGGAGCTGTTTTTT. The chain employs TRBV9 and TRBJ2-2; the D gene is possibly TRBD1 (6 bases). Germline V lookup: CDR1 SGDLS, CDR2 YYNGEE. Between the trimmed V and J ends, which lost 4 bases and 5 bases, there was a span of 12 bases. CDR3 length: 14 amino acids.

The chain couples TRBV11-1 to TRBJ1-1; 11 bases fit TRBD1. The ends lost 5 bases at V and 11 bases at J; junction bases unmatched: 7. The CDR3 runs 13 residues. Germline assignment: CDR1 SGHAT and CDR2 FQDESV (reference sequence). The CDR3 loop is CASSLDRGQRAFF. Here the CDR3 DNA reads TGTGCCAGCAGCCTGGACAGGGGGCAGAGGGCTTTCTTT.

The sample holds a few counts of this clone. J is TRBJ1-2 and V is TRBV6-5, with 9 positions matching TRBD1. Per germline, CDR1 MNHEY and CDR2 SVGAGI. Losses at the gene ends were 7 bases for V and 7 bases for J; bases not matched to a gene: 13. The CDR3 is 15 amino acids. The CDR3 DNA follows: TGTGCCAGCACTTTACGCCGGGGGACAGGGTTTGGCTACACCTTC. Protein sequence: CASTLRRGTGFGYTF.

The chain employs TRBV6-5 and TRBJ1-1; no clear D gene. Trimming cost V 7 bases and J 7 bases, with 7 bases left between them. Per the germline V gene, CDR1 is MNHEY and CDR2 is SVGAGI. This CDR3 has 10 amino acids. The CDR3 DNA reads as TGTGCCAGCACGTATAATGAAGCTTTCTTT. Its translation: CASTYNEAFF.

V is TRBV7-2 and J is TRBJ1-2; TRBD1 might be the D (5 bases). Germline CDR1 reads SGHTA; CDR2 reads FQGNSA. The CDR3 has 14 residues. V was pared by 5 bases and J by 1 base, with 11 bases between. The CDR3: CASSPRGINYGYTF. For the CDR3, the DNA is TGTGCCAGCAGCCCGCGGGGGATTAACTATGGCTACACCTTC.

This sequence joins TRBV3-1 (or the pseudogene TRBV3-2) and TRBJ2-7; 11 nucleotides agree with TRBD2. The germline gives CDR1 LGHDT, CDR2 YNNKEL (reference sequence). Losses at the gene ends were 4 bases for V and 6 bases for J; bases not matched to a gene: 8. This CDR3 is built from 15 residues. CDR3 sequence reads: CASSPPGLAGFEQYF. The CDR3 nucleotides are TGTGCCAGCAGCCCCCCTGGACTAGCGGGTTTCGAGCAGTACTTC.

J is TRBJ1-2 and V is TRBV14; D possibly corresponds to TRBD1 (6 bases). Deletions cut 2 bases from V and 5 bases from J, with 12 bases between. The CDR3 length is 14 residues. Germline CDR1 SGHDN, CDR2 FVKESK. The CDR3 nucleotides are TGTGCCAGCAGCCAATCACAGGGCATTTATGGCTACACCTTC. Its translation: CASSQSQGIYGYTF. The full variable domain, its missing parts supplied by reference TRBV14 and TRBJ1-2, is EAGVTQFPSHSVIEKGQTVTLRCDPISGHDNLYWYRRVMGKEIKFLLHFVKESKQDESGMPNNRFLAERTGGTYSTLKVQPAELEDSGVYFCASSQSQGIYGYTFGSGTRLTVV.